The present TCR beta chain was sequenced within a study of blood T cell repertoires in COVID-19. Trimming pared 5 bases from V and 2 bases from J, leaving 18 bases between. Germline-derived CDR1 and CDR2 are MDHEN and SYDVKM. The CDR3 is 16 residues long. Assay used: immunoSEQ multiplex PCR; TCRdb lists only in-frame clones, some missing. The sample gives about 200,000 clones, 85% of which show up once; 0.95% is in the top ten. Enrollment of patients from Seattle took place during active infection, with longitudinal follow-up. Sequencing was done on a sample of peripheral blood. The chain recombines TRBV28 with TRBJ1-2, with a tentative D call TRBD1 (5 bases). This TCR derives from a man aged 55 to 69 with COVID-19, enrolled during active disease. The CDR3 region has the DNA TGTGCCAGCAGTCCGGCCCGGTGGGGGGTGAACTATGGCTACACCTTC. It translates to CASSPARWGVNYGYTF.